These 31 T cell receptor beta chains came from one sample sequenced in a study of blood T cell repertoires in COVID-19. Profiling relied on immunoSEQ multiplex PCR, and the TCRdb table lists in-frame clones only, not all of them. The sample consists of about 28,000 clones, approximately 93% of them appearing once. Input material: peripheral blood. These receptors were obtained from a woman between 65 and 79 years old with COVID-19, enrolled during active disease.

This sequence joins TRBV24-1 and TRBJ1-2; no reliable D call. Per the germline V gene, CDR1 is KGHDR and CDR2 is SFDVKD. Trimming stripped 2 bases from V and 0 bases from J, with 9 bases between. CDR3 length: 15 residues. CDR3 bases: TGTGCCACCAGTGATTCTTACGGTGCTAACTATGGCTACACCTTC. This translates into CATSDSYGANYGYTF.

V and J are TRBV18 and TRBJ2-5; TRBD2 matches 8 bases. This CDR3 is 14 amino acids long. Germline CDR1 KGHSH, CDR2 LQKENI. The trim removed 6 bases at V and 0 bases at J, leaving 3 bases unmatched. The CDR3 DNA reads TGTGCCAGCTCTCAGCGGGGGTACCAAGAGACCCAGTACTTC. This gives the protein CASSQRGYQETQYF.

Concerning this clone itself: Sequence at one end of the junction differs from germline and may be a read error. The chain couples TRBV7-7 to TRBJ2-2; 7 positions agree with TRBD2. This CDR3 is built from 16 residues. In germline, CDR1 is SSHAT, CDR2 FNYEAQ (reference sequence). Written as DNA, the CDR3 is TGTGCTAGCAGCTTAGTTCCTAGCGGTCTTTCCGGGGAGCTGTTTTTT. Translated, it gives CASSLVPSGLSGELFF. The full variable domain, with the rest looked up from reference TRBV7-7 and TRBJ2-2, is GAGVSQSPRYKVTKRGQDVTLRCDPISSHATLYWYQQALGQGPEFLTYFNYEAQPDKSGLPSDRFSAERPEGSISTLTIQRTEQRDSAMYRCASSLVPSGLSGELFFGEGSRLTVL.

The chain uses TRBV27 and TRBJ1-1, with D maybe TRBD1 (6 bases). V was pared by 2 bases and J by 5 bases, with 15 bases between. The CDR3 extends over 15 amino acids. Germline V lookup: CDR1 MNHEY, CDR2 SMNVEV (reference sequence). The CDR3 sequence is CASSLKYGGLTEAFF. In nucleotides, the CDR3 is TGTGCCAGCAGTTTAAAGTACGGGGGGCTGACTGAAGCTTTCTTT.

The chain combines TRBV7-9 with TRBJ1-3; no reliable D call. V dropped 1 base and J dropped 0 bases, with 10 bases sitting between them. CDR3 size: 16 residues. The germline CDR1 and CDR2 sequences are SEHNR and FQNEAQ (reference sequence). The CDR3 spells CASSLDGFGSGNTIYF. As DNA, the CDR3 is TGTGCCAGCAGCTTAGATGGTTTCGGCTCTGGAAACACCATATATTTT.

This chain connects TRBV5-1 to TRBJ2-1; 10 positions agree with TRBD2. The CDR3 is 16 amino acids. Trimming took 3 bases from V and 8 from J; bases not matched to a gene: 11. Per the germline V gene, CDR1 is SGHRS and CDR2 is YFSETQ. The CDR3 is CASSYSLAGVKYEQFF. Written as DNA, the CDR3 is TGCGCCAGCAGCTATTCCCTAGCGGGAGTGAAGTATGAGCAGTTCTTC.

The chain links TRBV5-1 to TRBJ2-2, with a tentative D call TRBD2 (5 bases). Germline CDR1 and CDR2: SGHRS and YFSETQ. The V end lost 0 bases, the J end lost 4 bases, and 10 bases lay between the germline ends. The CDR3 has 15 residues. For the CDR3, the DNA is TGCGCCAGCAGCTTGGCTGGCGAGGGCACCGGGGAGCTGTTTTTT. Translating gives CASSLAGEGTGELFF.

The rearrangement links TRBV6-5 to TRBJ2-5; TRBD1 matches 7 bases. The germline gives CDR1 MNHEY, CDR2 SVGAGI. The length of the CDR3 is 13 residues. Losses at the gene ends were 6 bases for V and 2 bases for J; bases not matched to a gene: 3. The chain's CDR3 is CASRRQGQETQYF. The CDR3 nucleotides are TGTGCCAGCAGAAGACAGGGTCAAGAGACCCAGTACTTC.

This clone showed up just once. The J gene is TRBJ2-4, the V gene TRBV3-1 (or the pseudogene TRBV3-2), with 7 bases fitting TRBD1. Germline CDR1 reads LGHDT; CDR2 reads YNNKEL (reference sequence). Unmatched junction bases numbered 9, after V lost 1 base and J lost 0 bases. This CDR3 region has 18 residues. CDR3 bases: TGTGCCAGCAGCCAAGCACTGGGGCAGGGGGAAGCCAAAAACATTCAGTACTTC. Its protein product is CASSQALGQGEAKNIQYF.

Written as DNA, the CDR3 is TGTGCCAGCAGCCAGGGGAGTCGGGCGCAGTTCTTC. It yields the protein CASSQGSRAQFF. J is TRBJ2-1 and V is TRBV3-1 (or the pseudogene TRBV3-2); possible D gene TRBD2, 5 bases. V gave up 3 bases and J gave up 12 bases, with 12 bases separating them. The germline V gene has CDR1 LGHDT and CDR2 YNNKEL (reference sequence). The CDR3 has 12 amino acids.

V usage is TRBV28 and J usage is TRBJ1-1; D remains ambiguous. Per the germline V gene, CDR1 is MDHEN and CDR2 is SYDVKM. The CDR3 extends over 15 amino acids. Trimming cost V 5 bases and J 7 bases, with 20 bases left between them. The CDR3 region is CASSPPRGSRGEAFF. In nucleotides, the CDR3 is TGTGCCAGCAGTCCTCCCCGAGGGTCCCGGGGTGAAGCTTTCTTT. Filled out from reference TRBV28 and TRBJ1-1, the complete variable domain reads DVKVTQSSRYLVKRTGEKVFLECVQDMDHENMFWYRQDPGLGLRLIYFSYDVKMKEKGDIPEGYSVSREKKERFSLILESASTNQTSMYLCASSPPRGSRGEAFFGQGTRLTVV.

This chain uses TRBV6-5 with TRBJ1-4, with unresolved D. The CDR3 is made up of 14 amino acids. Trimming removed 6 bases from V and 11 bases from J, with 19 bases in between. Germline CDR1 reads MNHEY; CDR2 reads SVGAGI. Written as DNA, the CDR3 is TGTGCCAGCAGAAACCCGGGAGCGGGAGTGAAACTGTTTTTT. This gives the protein CASRNPGAGVKLFF.

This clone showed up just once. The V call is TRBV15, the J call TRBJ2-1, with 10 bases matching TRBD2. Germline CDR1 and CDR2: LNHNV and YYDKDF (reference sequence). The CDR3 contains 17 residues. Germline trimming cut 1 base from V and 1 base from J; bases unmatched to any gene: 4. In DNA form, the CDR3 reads TGTGCCACCAGCAGAGGGGGAGCGGGAGGGTCCTACAATGAGCAGTTCTTC. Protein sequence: CATSRGGAGGSYNEQFF.

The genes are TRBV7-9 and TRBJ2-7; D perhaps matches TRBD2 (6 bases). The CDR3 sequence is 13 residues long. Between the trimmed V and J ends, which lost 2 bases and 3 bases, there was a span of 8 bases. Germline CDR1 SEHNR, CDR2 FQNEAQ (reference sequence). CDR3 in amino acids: CASSLPGSYEQYF. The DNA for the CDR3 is TGTGCCAGCAGCTTACCCGGGAGCTACGAGCAGTACTTC.

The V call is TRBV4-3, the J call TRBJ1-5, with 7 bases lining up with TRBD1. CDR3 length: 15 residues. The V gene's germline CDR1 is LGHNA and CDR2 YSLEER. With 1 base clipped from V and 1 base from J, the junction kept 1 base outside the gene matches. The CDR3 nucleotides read TGCGCCAGCAGCCAAGGAGGGGGCAGCAATCAGCCCCAGCATTTT. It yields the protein CASSQGGGSNQPQHF.

This CDR3 reads CASSLAAGGSNQPQHF. The CDR3 region has the DNA TGTGCCAGCAGCTTAGCGGCAGGGGGAAGCAATCAGCCCCAGCATTTT. The rearrangement uses TRBV7-2 and TRBJ1-5, with 7 bases aligning to TRBD1. This CDR3 comprises 16 residues. The ends lost 0 bases at V and 1 base at J; junction bases unmatched: 3. The germline V gene encodes CDR1 SGHTA and CDR2 FQGNSA.

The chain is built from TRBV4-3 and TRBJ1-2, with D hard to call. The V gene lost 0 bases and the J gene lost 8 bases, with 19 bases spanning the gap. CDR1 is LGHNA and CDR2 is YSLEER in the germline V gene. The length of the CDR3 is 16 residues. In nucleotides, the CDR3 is TGCGCCAGCAGCCAAGATAGGTCGGCTTCGGGAGGCGGCTACACCTTC. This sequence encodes CASSQDRSASGGGYTF.

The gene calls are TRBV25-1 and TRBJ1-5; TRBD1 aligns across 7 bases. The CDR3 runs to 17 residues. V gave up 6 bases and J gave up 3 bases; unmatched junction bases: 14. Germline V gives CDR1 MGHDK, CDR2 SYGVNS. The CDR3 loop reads CASRQGSTLEINQPQHF. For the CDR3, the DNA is TGTGCCAGCAGACAGGGGTCAACCTTGGAAATCAATCAGCCCCAGCATTTT.

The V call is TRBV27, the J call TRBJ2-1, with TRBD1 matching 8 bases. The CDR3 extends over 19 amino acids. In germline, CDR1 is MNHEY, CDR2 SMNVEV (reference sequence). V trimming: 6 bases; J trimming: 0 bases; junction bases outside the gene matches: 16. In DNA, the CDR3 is TGTGCCAGCAGGCCGTATGGAACGACGGGACAGGTCTCCTACAATGAGCAGTTCTTC. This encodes CASRPYGTTGQVSYNEQFF.

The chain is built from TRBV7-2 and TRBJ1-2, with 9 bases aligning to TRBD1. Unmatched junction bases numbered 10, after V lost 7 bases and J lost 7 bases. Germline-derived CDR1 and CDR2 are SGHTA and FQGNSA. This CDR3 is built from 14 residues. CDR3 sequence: CASTWDRARGGYTF. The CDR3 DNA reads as TGTGCCAGCACCTGGGACAGGGCCCGGGGTGGCTACACCTTC.

CDR3 sequence reads: CASSNLSGDQPQHF. The CDR3 DNA reads as TGTGCCAGCAGTAACCTCTCCGGGGATCAGCCCCAGCATTTT. V usage is TRBV28 and J usage is TRBJ1-5; D gene ambiguous. In germline, CDR1 is MDHEN, CDR2 SYDVKM. Trimming pared 5 bases from V and 5 bases from J, leaving 13 bases between. The length of the CDR3 is 14 residues. Supplemented by reference TRBV28 and TRBJ1-5, the full variable domain reads DVKVTQSSRYLVKRTGEKVFLECVQDMDHENMFWYRQDPGLGLRLIYFSYDVKMKEKGDIPEGYSVSREKKERFSLILESASTNQTSMYLCASSNLSGDQPQHFGDGTRLSIL.

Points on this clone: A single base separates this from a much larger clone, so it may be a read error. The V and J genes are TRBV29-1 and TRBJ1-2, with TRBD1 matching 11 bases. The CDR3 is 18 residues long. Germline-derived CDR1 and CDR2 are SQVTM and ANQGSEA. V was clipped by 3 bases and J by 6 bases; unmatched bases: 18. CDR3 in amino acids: CSVELPGQGVLVNHGYTF. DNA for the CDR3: TGCAGCGTTGAGCTCCCGGGACAGGGGGTTTTGGTCAACCATGGCTACACCTTC.

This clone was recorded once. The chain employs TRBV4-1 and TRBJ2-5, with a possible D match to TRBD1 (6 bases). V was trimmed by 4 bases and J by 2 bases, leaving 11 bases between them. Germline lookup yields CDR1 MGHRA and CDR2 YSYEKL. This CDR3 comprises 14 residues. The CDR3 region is CASSPDRLQETQYF. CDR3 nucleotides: TGCGCCAGCAGCCCCGACAGGCTACAAGAGACCCAGTACTTC.

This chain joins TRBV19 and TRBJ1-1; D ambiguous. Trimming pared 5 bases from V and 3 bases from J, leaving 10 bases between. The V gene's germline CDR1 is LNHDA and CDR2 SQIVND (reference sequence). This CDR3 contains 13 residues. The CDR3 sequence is CASSPRVDTEAFF. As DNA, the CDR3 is TGTGCCAGTAGTCCGAGGGTGGACACTGAAGCTTTCTTT.

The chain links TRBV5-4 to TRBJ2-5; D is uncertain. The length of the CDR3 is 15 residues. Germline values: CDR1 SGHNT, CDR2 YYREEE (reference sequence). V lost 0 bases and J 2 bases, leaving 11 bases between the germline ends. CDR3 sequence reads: CASSLGAPAQETQYF. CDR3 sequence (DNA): TGTGCCAGCAGCTTGGGGGCTCCGGCACAAGAGACCCAGTACTTC.

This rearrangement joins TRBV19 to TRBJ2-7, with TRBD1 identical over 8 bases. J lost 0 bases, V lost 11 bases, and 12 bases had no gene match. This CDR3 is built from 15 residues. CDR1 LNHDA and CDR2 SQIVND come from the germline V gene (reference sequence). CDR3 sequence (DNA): TGTGCCTCTCAGACGGTTGGACAGGGCTCCTACGAGCAGTACTTC. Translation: CASQTVGQGSYEQYF.

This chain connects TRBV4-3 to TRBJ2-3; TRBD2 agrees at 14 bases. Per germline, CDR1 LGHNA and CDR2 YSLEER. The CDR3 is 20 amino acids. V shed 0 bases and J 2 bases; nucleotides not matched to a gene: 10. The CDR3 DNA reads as TGCGCCAGCAGCCAAGATCGAGTGACTAGCGGGAGGGCCCTCACAGATACGCAGTATTTT. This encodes CASSQDRVTSGRALTDTQYF.

The CDR3 bases are TGTGCCAGCAGCTTTGGGCATACTGAAGCTTTCTTT. It translates to CASSFGHTEAFF. The V call is TRBV5-5, the J call TRBJ1-1; D remains unclear. The CDR3 totals 12 residues. Trimming removed 2 bases at V and 5 bases at J, with 7 bases between. Per the germline V gene, CDR1 is SGHKS and CDR2 is YYEKEE (reference sequence).

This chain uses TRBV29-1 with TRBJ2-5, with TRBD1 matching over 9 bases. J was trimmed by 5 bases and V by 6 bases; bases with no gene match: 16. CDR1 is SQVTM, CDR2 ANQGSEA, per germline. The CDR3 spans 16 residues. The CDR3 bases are TGCAGCGTCCCCCCGGGTGGGACAGGGATCAGGGAGACCCAGTACTTC. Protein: CSVPPGGTGIRETQYF. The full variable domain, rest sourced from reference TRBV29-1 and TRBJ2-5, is SAVISQKPSRDICQRGTSLTIQCQVDSQVTMMFWYRQQPGQSLTLIATANQGSEATYESGFVIDKFPISRPNLTFSTLTVSNMSPEDSSIYLCSVPPGGTGIRETQYFGPGTRLLVL.

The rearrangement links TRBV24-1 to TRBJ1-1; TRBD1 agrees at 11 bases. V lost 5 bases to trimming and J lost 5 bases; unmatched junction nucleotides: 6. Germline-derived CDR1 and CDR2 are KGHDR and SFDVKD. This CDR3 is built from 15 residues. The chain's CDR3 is CATSAGDRGGTEAFF. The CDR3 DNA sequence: TGTGCCACCAGTGCCGGGGACAGGGGGGGGACTGAAGCTTTCTTT.

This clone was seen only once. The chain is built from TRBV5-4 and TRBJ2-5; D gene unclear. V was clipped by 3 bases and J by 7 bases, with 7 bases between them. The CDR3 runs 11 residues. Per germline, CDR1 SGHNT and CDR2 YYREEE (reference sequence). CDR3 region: CASSYYGTQYF. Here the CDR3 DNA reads TGTGCCAGCAGCTACTACGGGACCCAGTACTTC.